The 20 T cell receptor beta chains below come from one sample, sequenced in a study of regulatory T cells in long-lasting Graves disease (dated by TCRdb to the early 2020s). This sample's time point label indicates: newly diagnosed GD, antithyroid drugs for less than 3 months. RNA was extracted from PBMCs in TRIzol for both TCR sequencing and RNA sequencing. Receptor amplification or capture employed multiplex PCR. Sequencing was carried out with an Illumina HiSeq 4000. TCR beta libraries were built with iRepertoire HTBI primers and Arm-PCR amplification of CDR3 regions. The public sequencing data were trimmed at Q25 with fastp and processed into clonotypes with MiXCR by TCRdb, which kept only in-frame beta chains. All rows with the same CDR3 protein become a single entry with the most common DNA and genes. This sample gives about 420,000 distinct CDR3 sequences in total; roughly 15% of them show up just once. Jointly, the top ten make up roughly 23% of the sample.

The sample also formed part of further work on T cells in Graves' hyperthyroidism and ophthalmopathy.

Sequencing was performed on peripheral blood mononuclear cells (PBMCs), taken at new diagnosis, from a patient treated with antithyroid drugs. The receptors stem from a woman aged 18-30 years with Graves disease. Donor details come from another sample of the same person, matched by shared clones.

This clonotype was counted at least ten times. The chain uses TRBV20-1 and TRBJ2-1, with D unclear. The length of the CDR3 is 16 residues. CDR1 and CDR2 from the germline V gene are DFQATT and SNEGSKA (reference sequence). The germline V and J ends were trimmed by 3 bases and 0 bases, with 15 bases remaining between them. This CDR3 is CSARVRRASSYNEQFF. CDR3 nucleotides: TGCAGTGCTAGGGTCCGCCGCGCTAGCTCCTACAATGAGCAGTTCTTC.

Remarks on this clonotype: A read error may explain this, as a much larger clone is one base away. V is TRBV3-1 and J is TRBJ2-1; 9 nucleotides align to TRBD1. Germline-derived CDR1 and CDR2 are LGHDT and YNNKEL (reference sequence). The CDR3 is 14 residues long. V trimming: 4 bases; J trimming: 9 bases; junction bases outside the gene matches: 7. DNA of the CDR3: TGTGCCAGCAGCCGGGACAGGGTGTTCAGTGAGCAGTTCTTC. Protein sequence: CASSRDRVFSEQFF.

The CDR3 DNA is TGCGCCAGCAGTCGTTCTAGCGGACCCTACGAGCAGTACTTC. It encodes CASSRSSGPYEQYF. The chain links TRBV4-3 to TRBJ2-7, with 7 bases identical to TRBD2. The CDR3 has 14 amino acids. Germline trimming cut 6 bases from V and 2 bases from J; bases unmatched to any gene: 7. The V gene's germline CDR1 is LGHNA and CDR2 YSLEER.

The chain is built from TRBV4-3 and TRBJ1-1; D not resolved. The CDR3 covers 13 residues. Trimming pared 1 base from V and 4 bases from J, leaving 7 bases between. Germline V gene lookup returns CDR1 LGHNA and CDR2 YSLEER. The CDR3 nucleotides read TGCGCCAGCAGCCAAGCTGCGGGCACTGAAGCTTTCTTT. Translation: CASSQAAGTEAFF.

A few counts support this clonotype. V and J are TRBV5-1 and TRBJ1-1; possible D gene TRBD1, 6 bases. With 1 base removed from V and 3 bases from J, the gap between germline ends came to 13 bases. Germline CDR1 SGHRS, CDR2 YFSETQ. CDR3 length: 15 amino acids. CDR3 protein: CASSLFSEGDTEAFF. The CDR3 region has the DNA TGCGCCAGCAGCTTGTTCTCGGAGGGGGACACTGAAGCTTTCTTT.

This clonotype has ten or more counts. The genes are TRBV20-1 and TRBJ2-7, with 10 bases aligning to TRBD2. With V trimmed by 6 bases and J by 3 bases, 14 bases remained unmatched. The V gene's germline CDR1 is DFQATT and CDR2 SNEGSKA (reference sequence). This CDR3 has 16 residues. The DNA of the CDR3 is TGCAGTGCCCAGGGGTCTAGCGGGAGTAGGGGCTACGAGCAGTACTTC. Protein sequence: CSAQGSSGSRGYEQYF.

This clonotype was counted between two and nine times. The CDR3 loop is CASSPKGWAYEQYF. The DNA of the CDR3 is TGTGCCAGCAGTCCCAAAGGATGGGCCTACGAGCAGTACTTC. The rearrangement uses TRBV27 and TRBJ2-7; D is unclear. The V gene's germline CDR1 is MNHEY and CDR2 SMNVEV (reference sequence). V lost 5 bases to trimming and J lost 2 bases, with 13 bases between them. There are 14 residues in the CDR3.

This clonotype was seen ten or more times. This rearrangement joins TRBV29-1 to TRBJ2-1; D is undetermined. V lost 4 bases to trimming and J lost 8 bases, with 9 bases between them. Per germline, CDR1 SQVTM and CDR2 ANQGSEA. The CDR3 extends over 11 amino acids. Written as DNA, the CDR3 is TGCAGCGTTGTAGGGTACCATGAGCAGTTCTTC. This gives the protein CSVVGYHEQFF.

This CDR3 is CASSEGGSRNTEAFF. The CDR3 DNA is TGTGCCAGCAGTGAAGGGGGTTCGAGGAACACTGAAGCTTTCTTT. The genes are TRBV6-2 or TRBV6-3 and TRBJ1-1, with D perhaps TRBD1 (6 bases). Trimming cost V 5 bases and J 1 base, with 14 bases left between them. Germline V gene sequence: CDR1 MNHEY, CDR2 SVGEGT. The CDR3 sequence is 15 residues long.

This clonotype has a handful of counts. The genes are TRBV12-3 or TRBV12-4 and TRBJ1-4; 7 nucleotides line up with TRBD1. The CDR3 runs 15 residues. J gave up 10 bases and V 1 base, and 9 bases lay outside the gene matches. CDR3 coding DNA: TGTGCCAGCAGTTTAGACCGACAGGGTCCACGAAAACTGTTTTTT. Translation: CASSLDRQGPRKLFF.

This clonotype was counted ten times or more. The chain combines TRBV6-9 with TRBJ1-5; a weak D match, TRBD1 (5 bases). This CDR3 has 14 amino acids. V shed 4 bases and J shed 1 base, with 8 bases lying between them. Germline V lookup: CDR1 MNHGY, CDR2 SVAAGI. The CDR3 nucleotides read TGTGCCAGCAGTTCGACAGCCAGCAATCAGCCCCAGCATTTT. Its protein is CASSSTASNQPQHF.

The chain combines TRBV3-1 with TRBJ2-7; a possible D gene is TRBD1 (6 bases). In germline, CDR1 is LGHDT, CDR2 YNNKEL (reference sequence). The V and J ends lost 4 bases and 3 bases respectively, with 22 bases between them. The CDR3 is made up of 17 amino acids. The DNA for the CDR3 is TGTGCCAGCAGCCTAGGGACATCACCCGCACTCCACTACGAGCAGTACTTC. Translated, it gives CASSLGTSPALHYEQYF.

This clonotype appeared a few times. This chain connects TRBV3-1 to TRBJ2-3; 11 bases map to TRBD2. The V gene's germline CDR1 is LGHDT and CDR2 YNNKEL (reference sequence). The CDR3 totals 18 residues. J lost 0 bases, V lost 3 bases, and 8 bases had no gene match. This CDR3 is CASSQEIRTSGSTDTQYF. The CDR3, as DNA: TGTGCCAGCAGCCAGGAAATAAGGACTAGCGGGAGCACAGATACGCAGTATTTT.

This clonotype was recorded many times. The chain is built from TRBV28 and TRBJ1-1; tentatively, D is TRBD1 (5 bases). Germline-derived CDR1 and CDR2 are MDHEN and SYDVKM. CDR3 size: 14 residues. With 6 bases removed from V and 0 bases from J, the gap between germline ends came to 11 bases. CDR3 in amino acids: CASSPDRMNTEAFF. The CDR3 nucleotides are TGTGCCAGCAGCCCCGACAGAATGAACACTGAAGCTTTCTTT. The entire variable domain, with the rest obtained from reference TRBV28 and TRBJ1-1, is as follows: DVKVTQSSRYLVKRTGEKVFLECVQDMDHENMFWYRQDPGLGLRLIYFSYDVKMKEKGDIPEGYSVSREKKERFSLILESASTNQTSMYLCASSPDRMNTEAFFGQGTRLTVV.

This clonotype was picked up many times. The chain uses TRBV27 and TRBJ2-5, with 9 nucleotides matching TRBD2. Trimming at V came to 6 bases and at J to 4 bases, leaving 12 bases not matched to a gene. Germline CDR1 MNHEY, CDR2 SMNVEV (reference sequence). The CDR3 length is 16 residues. For the CDR3, the DNA is TGTGCCAGCAGACCGACTAGCGGAGCGGTGGGAGAGACCCAGTACTTC. As protein: CASRPTSGAVGETQYF.

This clonotype was seen repeatedly, ten times or more. The chain has TRBV29-1 and TRBJ2-5; D is unclear. CDR3 length: 13 amino acids. Germline lookup yields CDR1 SQVTM and CDR2 ANQGSEA. Trimming stripped 4 bases from V and 1 base from J, with 10 bases between. In DNA form, the CDR3 reads TGCAGCGTTGCCCCTCGGAGCCAAGAGACCCAGTACTTC. The encoded protein is CSVAPRSQETQYF.

This clonotype has a count of ten or more. The rearrangement uses TRBV6-1 and TRBJ2-2, with D tentatively TRBD1 (6 bases). Germline CDR1 is MNHNS and CDR2 is SASEGT. V lost 6 bases and J lost 2, with 25 bases in between. This CDR3 comprises 19 residues. The chain's CDR3 is CASSQPTGIREGNTGELFF. The CDR3 DNA reads as TGTGCCAGCAGCCAACCCACAGGGATACGGGAAGGAAACACCGGGGAGCTGTTTTTT.

This clonotype showed up many times. This chain joins TRBV6-1 and TRBJ2-7; TRBD2 aligns across 13 bases. The length of the CDR3 is 15 residues. The germline CDR1 and CDR2 sequences are MNHNS and SASEGT. J was trimmed by 6 bases and V by 6 bases; bases with no gene match: 8. The chain's CDR3 is CASSLTSGRLGEQYF. In DNA form, the CDR3 reads TGTGCCAGCAGCTTGACTAGCGGGAGGTTGGGCGAGCAGTACTTC.

This clonotype was observed at least ten times. This chain joins TRBV6-5 and TRBJ2-5, with TRBD2 matching 9 bases. The CDR3 is 15 amino acids. The germline CDR1 and CDR2 sequences are MNHEY and SVGAGI. V gave up 4 bases and J gave up 5 bases; unmatched junction bases: 8. CDR3 amino acids: CASSFGLAMAETQYF. As DNA, the CDR3 is TGTGCCAGCAGTTTCGGACTAGCGATGGCGGAGACCCAGTACTTC.

V gene TRBV28 combines with J gene TRBJ2-1; 10 positions agree with TRBD2. V lost 5 bases to trimming and J lost 6 bases; unmatched junction nucleotides: 7. Germline V lookup: CDR1 MDHEN, CDR2 SYDVKM. This CDR3 has 15 residues. CDR3 coding DNA: TGTGCCAGCAGTCACAGAGCGGGAGGGAGCAATGAGCAGTTCTTC. Protein sequence: CASSHRAGGSNEQFF.